This section outlines one TCR beta chain sequence together with its context. The sample is drawn from a study of blood T cell repertoires in COVID-19. Study-level information: Collection of acute and convalescent COVID-19 samples took place in the United States, Italy and Spain. PBMCs, B-cell-depleted T cells, or T cells provided the cDNA or gDNA that made up the material.

In the original processing: Reference gene primers were amplified, and this amplification served to estimate nucleated cell counts. Method: immunoSEQ multiplex PCR; TCRdb's copy keeps in-frame clones and lacks some. V and J calls and clone size are as listed in that table; D and trimming were resolved from the DNA. The sample records about 240,000 clones, approximately 83% being singletons. Researchers sorted participants into cohorts using their self-reported clinical history. Germline CDR1 KGHDR, CDR2 SFDVKD. The CDR3 sequence is 17 residues long. Trimming at V came to 7 bases and at J to 1 base, leaving 10 bases not matched to a gene.

V usage is TRBV24-1 and J usage is TRBJ2-5; 11 positions match TRBD2. The clonotype was recovered from a woman between 40 and 50 years old with acute COVID-19. What was sequenced was PBMCs or T cells enriched from blood (not recorded which). CDR3 amino acids: CATSELAGGWFQETQYF. Written as DNA, the CDR3 is TGTGCCACCAGCGAGTTAGCGGGAGGGTGGTTCCAAGAGACCCAGTACTTC.